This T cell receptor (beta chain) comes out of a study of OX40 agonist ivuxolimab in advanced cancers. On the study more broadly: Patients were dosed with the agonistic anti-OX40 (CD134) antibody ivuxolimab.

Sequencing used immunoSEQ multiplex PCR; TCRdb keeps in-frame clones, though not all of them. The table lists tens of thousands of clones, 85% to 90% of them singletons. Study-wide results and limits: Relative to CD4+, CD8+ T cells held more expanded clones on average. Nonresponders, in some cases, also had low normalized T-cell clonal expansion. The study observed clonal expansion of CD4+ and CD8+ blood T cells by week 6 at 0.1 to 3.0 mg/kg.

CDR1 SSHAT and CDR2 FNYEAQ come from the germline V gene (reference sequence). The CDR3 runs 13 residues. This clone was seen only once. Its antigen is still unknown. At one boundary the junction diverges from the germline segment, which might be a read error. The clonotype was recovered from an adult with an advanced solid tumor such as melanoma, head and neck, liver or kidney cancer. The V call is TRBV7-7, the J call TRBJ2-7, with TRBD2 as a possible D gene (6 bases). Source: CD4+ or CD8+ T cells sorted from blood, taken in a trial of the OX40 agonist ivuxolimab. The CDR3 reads CASSLAVGREQYF. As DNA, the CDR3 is TGTGCTAGCAGCTTAGCGGTTGGTCGTGAGCAGTACTTC.